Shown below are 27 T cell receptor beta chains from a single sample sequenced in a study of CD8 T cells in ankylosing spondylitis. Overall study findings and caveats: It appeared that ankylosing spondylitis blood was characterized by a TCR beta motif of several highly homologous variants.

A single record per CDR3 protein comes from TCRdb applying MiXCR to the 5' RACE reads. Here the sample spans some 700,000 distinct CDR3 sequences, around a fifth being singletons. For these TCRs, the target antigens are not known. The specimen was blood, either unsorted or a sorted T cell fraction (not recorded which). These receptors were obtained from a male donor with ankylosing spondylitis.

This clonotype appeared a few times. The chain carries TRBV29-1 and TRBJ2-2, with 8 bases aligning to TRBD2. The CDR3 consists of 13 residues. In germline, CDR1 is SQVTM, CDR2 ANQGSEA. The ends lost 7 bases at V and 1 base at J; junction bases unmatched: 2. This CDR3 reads CSAGGRNTGELFF. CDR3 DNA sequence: TGCAGCGCGGGGGGGAGGAACACCGGGGAGCTGTTTTTT.

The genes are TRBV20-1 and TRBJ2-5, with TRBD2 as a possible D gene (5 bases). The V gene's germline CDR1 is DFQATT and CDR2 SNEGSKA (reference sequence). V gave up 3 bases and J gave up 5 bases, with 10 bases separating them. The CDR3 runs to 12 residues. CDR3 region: CSASFGMETQYF. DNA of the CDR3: TGCAGTGCTAGTTTCGGGATGGAGACCCAGTACTTC.

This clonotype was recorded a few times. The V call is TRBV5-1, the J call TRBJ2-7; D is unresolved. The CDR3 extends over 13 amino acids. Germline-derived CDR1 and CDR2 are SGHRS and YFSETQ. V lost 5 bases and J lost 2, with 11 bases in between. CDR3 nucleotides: TGCGCCAGCAGGGCGGAGATTACCTACGAGCAGTACTTC. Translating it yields CASRAEITYEQYF.

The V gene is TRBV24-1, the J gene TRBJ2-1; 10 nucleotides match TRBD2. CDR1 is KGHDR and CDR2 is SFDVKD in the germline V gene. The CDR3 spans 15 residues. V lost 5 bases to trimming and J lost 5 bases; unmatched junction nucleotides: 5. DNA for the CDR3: TGTGCCACCAGTGGTACTAGCGGGACAAACAATGAGCAGTTCTTC. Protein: CATSGTSGTNNEQFF.

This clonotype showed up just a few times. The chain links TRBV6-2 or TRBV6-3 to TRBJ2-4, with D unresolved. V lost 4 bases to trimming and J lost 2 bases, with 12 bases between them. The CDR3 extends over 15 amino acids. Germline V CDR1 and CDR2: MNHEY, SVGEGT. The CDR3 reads CASSFWSVSKNIQYF. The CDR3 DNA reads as TGTGCCAGCAGTTTCTGGAGCGTCTCCAAAAACATTCAGTACTTC.

CDR3 nucleotides: TGTGCTAGTGGTTCCGGTTGGTCGGGGGGACTCCAAGAGACCCAGTACTTC. Translated: CASGSGWSGGLQETQYF. The genes are TRBV12-5 and TRBJ2-5, with 7 bases that match TRBD2. Germline V gene sequence: CDR1 LGHNT, CDR2 FRNRAP. Trimming removed 4 bases from V and 1 base from J; junction bases left unmatched: 12. The CDR3 loop spans 17 amino acids.

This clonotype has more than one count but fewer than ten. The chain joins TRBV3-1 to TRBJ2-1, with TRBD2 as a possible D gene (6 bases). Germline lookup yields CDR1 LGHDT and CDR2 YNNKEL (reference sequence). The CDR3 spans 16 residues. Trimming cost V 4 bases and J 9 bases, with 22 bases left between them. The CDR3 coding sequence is TGTGCCAGCAGCCGAGGGGTTCCGGGAGAGGCACTTGAGCAGTTCTTC. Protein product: CASSRGVPGEALEQFF.

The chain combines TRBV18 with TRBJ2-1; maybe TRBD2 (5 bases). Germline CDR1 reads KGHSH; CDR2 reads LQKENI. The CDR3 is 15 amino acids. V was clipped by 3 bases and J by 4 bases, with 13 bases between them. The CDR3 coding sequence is TGTGCCAGCTCACCTCTTCCGGGGTCTTACAATGAGCAGTTCTTC. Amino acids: CASSPLPGSYNEQFF.

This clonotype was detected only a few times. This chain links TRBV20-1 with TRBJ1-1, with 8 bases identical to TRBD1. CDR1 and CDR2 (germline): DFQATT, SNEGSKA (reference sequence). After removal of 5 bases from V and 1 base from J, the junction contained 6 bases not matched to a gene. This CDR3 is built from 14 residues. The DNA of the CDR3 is TGCAGTGCTGTGGACAGGGTGAGGAACACTGAAGCTTTCTTT. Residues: CSAVDRVRNTEAFF.

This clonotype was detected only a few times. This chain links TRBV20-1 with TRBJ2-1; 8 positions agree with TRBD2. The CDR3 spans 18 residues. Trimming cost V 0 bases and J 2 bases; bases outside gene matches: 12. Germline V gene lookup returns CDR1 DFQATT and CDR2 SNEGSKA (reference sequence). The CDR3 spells CSAREGSGGHRTYNEQFF. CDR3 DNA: TGCAGTGCTAGAGAAGGAAGCGGGGGCCACCGAACCTACAATGAGCAGTTCTTC.

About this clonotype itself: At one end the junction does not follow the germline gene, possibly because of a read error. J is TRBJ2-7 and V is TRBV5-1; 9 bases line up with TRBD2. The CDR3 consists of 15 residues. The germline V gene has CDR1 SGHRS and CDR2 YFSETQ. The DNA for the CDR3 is TGCGCCAGCAGATTGGAGCTAGCGGGGCGCTACGAGCAGTACTTC. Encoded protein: CASRLELAGRYEQYF.

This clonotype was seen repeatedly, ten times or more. The CDR3 loop reads CASSLKANTEAFF. The CDR3 DNA follows: TGTGCCAGCAGTTTAAAGGCGAACACTGAAGCTTTCTTT. V is TRBV12-3 or TRBV12-4 and J is TRBJ1-1; no definite D call. V was pared by 2 bases and J by 1 base, with 5 bases between. The length of the CDR3 is 13 residues.

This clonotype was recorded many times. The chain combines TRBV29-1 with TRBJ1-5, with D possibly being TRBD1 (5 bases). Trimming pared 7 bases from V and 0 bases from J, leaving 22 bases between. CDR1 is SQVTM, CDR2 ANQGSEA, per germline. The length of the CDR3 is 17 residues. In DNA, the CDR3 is TGCAGCGCACTCCCAGAGGGGCCGGAATATAGCAATCAGCCCCAGCATTTT. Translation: CSALPEGPEYSNQPQHF.

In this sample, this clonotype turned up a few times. The CDR3 coding sequence is TGTGCCAGCAGCGGCCCGAGGGTCTTCTATGGCTACACCTTC. Residues: CASSGPRVFYGYTF. J is TRBJ1-2 and V is TRBV9; D call uncertain. Looked up from germline, CDR1 is SGDLS and CDR2 is YYNGEE. V was trimmed by 3 bases and J by 4 bases, leaving 13 bases between them. The CDR3 sequence is 14 residues long.

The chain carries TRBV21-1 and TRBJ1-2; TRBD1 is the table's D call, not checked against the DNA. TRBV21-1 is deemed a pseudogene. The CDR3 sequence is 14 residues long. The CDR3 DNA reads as TGTGCCAGCAGCTGGTGGAAGGGGATCTATGGCTACACCTTC. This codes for CASSWWKGIYGYTF.

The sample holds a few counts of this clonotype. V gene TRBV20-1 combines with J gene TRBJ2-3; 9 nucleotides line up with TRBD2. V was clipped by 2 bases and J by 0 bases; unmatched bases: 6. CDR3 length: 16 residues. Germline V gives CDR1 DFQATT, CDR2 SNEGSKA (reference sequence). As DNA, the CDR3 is TGCAGTGCTAGACCCCCTAGCGGGGTTAGCACAGATACGCAGTATTTT. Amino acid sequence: CSARPPSGVSTDTQYF.

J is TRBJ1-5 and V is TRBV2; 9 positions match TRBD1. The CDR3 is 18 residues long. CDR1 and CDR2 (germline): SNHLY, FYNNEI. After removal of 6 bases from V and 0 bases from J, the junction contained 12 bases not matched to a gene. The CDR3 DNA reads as TGTGCCAGCAGAAGACCGGGACAGGGACTAAATAGCAATCAGCCCCAGCATTTT. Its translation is CASRRPGQGLNSNQPQHF. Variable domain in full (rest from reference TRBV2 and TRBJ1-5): EPEVTQTPSHQVTQMGQEVILRCVPISNHLYFYWYRQILGQKVEFLVSFYNNEISEKSEIFDDQFSVERPDGSNFTLKIRSTKLEDSAMYFCASRRPGQGLNSNQPQHFGDGTRLSIL.

The DNA for the CDR3 is TGTGCCAGCAGGATACCCGGGATGGGGGAAAAACTGTTTTTT. Translating gives CASRIPGMGEKLFF. V gene TRBV7-2 combines with J gene TRBJ1-4; D remains unclear. CDR3 length: 14 amino acids. The germline V gene encodes CDR1 SGHTA and CDR2 FQGNSA. Between the trimmed V and J ends, which lost 6 bases and 8 bases, there was a span of 16 bases.

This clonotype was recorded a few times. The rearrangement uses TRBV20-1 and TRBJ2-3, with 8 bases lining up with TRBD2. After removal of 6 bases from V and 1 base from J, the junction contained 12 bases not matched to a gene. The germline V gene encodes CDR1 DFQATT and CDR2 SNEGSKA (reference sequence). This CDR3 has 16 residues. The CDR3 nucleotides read TGCAGTGCCGTACTTCCAGCGGGGGCTGGCACAGATACGCAGTATTTT. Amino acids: CSAVLPAGAGTDTQYF.

The DNA for the CDR3 is TGTGCCACCAGCGGTCGGGACAGGGGAAGTACTGAAGCTTTCTTT. This encodes CATSGRDRGSTEAFF. The chain joins TRBV15 to TRBJ1-1; 10 nucleotides line up with TRBD1. Germline-derived CDR1 and CDR2 are LNHNV and YYDKDF (reference sequence). CDR3 length: 15 amino acids. V was pared by 5 bases and J by 5 bases, with 8 bases of the junction left unmatched.

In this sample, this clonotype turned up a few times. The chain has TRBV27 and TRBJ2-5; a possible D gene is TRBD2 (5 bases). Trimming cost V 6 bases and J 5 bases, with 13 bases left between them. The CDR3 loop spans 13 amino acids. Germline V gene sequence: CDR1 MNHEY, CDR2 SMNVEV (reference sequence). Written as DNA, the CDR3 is TGTGCCAGCAGCACCGGGGTTTGGGAGACCCAGTACTTC. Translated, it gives CASSTGVWETQYF.

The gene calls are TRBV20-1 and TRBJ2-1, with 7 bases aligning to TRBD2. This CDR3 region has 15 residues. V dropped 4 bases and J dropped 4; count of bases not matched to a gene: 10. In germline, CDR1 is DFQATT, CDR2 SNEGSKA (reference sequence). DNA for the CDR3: TGCAGTGCTACTAGATCTAGCGGATCTTACAATGAGCAGTTCTTC. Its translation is CSATRSSGSYNEQFF.

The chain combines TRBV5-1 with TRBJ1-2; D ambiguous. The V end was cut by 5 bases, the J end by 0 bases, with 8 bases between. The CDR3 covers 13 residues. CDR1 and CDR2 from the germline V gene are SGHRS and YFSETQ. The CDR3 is CASRGSPNYGYTF. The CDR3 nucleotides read TGCGCCAGCAGAGGGTCCCCTAACTATGGCTACACCTTC.

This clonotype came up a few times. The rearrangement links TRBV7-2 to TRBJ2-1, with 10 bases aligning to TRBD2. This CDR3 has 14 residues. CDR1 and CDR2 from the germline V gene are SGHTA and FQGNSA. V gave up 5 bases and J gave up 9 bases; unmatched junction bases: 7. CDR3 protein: CASSTRTSGGEQFF. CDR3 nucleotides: TGTGCCAGCAGCACCCGGACTAGCGGCGGTGAGCAGTTCTTC.

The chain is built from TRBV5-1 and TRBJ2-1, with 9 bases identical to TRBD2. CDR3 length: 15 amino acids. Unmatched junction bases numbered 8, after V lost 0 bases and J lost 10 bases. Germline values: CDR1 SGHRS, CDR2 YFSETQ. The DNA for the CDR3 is TGCGCCAGCAGCTTGGTTGCGGGAGGGCCGGGAGAGCAGTTCTTC. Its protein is CASSLVAGGPGEQFF.

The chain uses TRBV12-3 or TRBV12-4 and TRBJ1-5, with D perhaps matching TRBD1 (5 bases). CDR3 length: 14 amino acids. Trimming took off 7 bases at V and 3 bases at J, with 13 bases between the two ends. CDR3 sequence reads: CASTPRGDNQPQHF. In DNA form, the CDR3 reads TGTGCCAGCACCCCGAGGGGTGACAATCAGCCCCAGCATTTT.

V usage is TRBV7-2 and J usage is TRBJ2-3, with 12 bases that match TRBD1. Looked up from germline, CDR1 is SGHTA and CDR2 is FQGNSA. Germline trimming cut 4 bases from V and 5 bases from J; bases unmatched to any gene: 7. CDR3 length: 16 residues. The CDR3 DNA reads TGTGCCAGCAGCTCGGGGACAGGGGGCGGGCAAGATACGCAGTATTTT. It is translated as CASSSGTGGGQDTQYF. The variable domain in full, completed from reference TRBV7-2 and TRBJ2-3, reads GAGVSQSPSNKVTEKGKDVELRCDPISGHTALYWYRQSLGQGLEFLIYFQGNSAPDKSGLPSDRFSAERTGGSVSTLTIQRTQQEDSAVYLCASSSGTGGGQDTQYFGPGTRLTVL.